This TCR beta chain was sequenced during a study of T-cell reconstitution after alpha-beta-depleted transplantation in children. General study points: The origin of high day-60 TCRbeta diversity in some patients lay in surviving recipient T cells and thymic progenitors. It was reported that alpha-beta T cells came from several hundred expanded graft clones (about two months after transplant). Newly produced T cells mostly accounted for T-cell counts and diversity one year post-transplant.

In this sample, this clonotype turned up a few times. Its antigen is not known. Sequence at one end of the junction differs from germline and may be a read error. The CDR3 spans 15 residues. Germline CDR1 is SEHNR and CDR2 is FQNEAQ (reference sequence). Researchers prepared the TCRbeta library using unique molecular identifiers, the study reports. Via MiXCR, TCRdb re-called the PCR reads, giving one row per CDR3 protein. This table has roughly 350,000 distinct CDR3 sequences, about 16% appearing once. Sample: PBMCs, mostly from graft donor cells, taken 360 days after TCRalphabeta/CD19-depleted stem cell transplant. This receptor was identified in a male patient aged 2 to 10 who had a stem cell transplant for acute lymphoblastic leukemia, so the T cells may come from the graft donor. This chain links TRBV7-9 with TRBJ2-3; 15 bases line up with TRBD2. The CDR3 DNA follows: TGTGCCAGCAGCACGAGGACTAGCGGGAGGGGGTACCCCGACTTT. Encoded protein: CASSTRTSGRGYPDF.